What follows are 17 T cell receptor beta chains derived from one specimen sequenced in a study of beta chain features in type 1 diabetes. Sequencing targeted expressed TCRB transcripts, as all isolated RNA had been reverse transcribed. Using immunoSEQ multiplex PCR, the repertoire was profiled, and TCRdb retains in-frame clones only, with some absent. The table has over 300,000 clones, 6.5% to 10% seen once. The sample was central memory CD4+ T cells from blood. All receptors come from a woman aged 18 to 35 in good health.

V and J are TRBV6-6 and TRBJ1-5, with D possibly being TRBD1 (5 bases). Trimming took off 4 bases at V and 1 base at J, with 8 bases between the two ends. The CDR3 length is 14 residues. Germline lookup yields CDR1 MNHNY and CDR2 SVGAGI (reference sequence). CDR3 nucleotides: TGTGCCAGCAGTTGGGGGACGAGCAATCAGCCCCAGCATTTT. It specifies CASSWGTSNQPQHF.

A few counts support this clone. The V call is TRBV20-1, the J call TRBJ2-1; unclear D gene. Trimming took off 7 bases at V and 5 bases at J, with 6 bases between the two ends. This CDR3 is built from 10 residues. The V gene's germline CDR1 is DFQATT and CDR2 SNEGSKA (reference sequence). CDR3 sequence (DNA): TGCAGTGTCCAGGACAATGAGCAGTTCTTC. Translating it yields CSVQDNEQFF.

This clone was detected a few times. The chain is built from TRBV19 and TRBJ2-1; no clear D. The CDR3 totals 13 residues. V gave up 1 base and J gave up 4 bases, with 5 bases separating them. Germline V gene lookup returns CDR1 LNHDA and CDR2 SQIVND (reference sequence). The CDR3 reads CASSIATYNEQFF. In DNA form, the CDR3 reads TGTGCCAGTAGTATAGCGACATACAATGAGCAGTTCTTC.

This clone was detected only a few times. The chain carries TRBV28 and TRBJ2-5; no firm D call. The length of the CDR3 is 14 residues. The germline V gene has CDR1 MDHEN and CDR2 SYDVKM. Trimming removed 7 bases at V and 2 bases at J, with 14 bases between. The CDR3 DNA follows: TGTGCCAGCACCCCCGCCCAGCGACAAGAGACCCAGTACTTC. Protein product: CASTPAQRQETQYF.

This clone was counted many times. The chain is built from TRBV4-2 and TRBJ1-4; weak D call: TRBD1 (5 bases). V gave up 2 bases and J gave up 2 bases, with 9 bases separating them. The CDR3 sequence is 15 residues long. Germline V gene data show CDR1 as LGHNA and CDR2 as YNFKEQ. The DNA of the CDR3 is TGTGCCAGCAGCCAACCACAGGCGACTAATGAAAAACTGTTTTTT. Translation: CASSQPQATNEKLFF.

The chain is built from TRBV5-6 and TRBJ2-1; TRBD2 is a possible D gene (6 bases). Per germline, CDR1 SGHDT and CDR2 YYEEEE. Trimming removed 4 bases at V and 7 bases at J, with 15 bases between. CDR3 length equals 14 residues. CDR3 region: CASSRELVWNEQFF. CDR3 nucleotide sequence: TGTGCCAGCAGCCGGGAGTTGGTGTGGAATGAGCAGTTCTTC.

The genes are TRBV5-4 and TRBJ1-2, with D possibly matching TRBD1 (5 bases). Trimming stripped 0 bases from V and 4 bases from J, with 13 bases between. Germline values: CDR1 SGHNT, CDR2 YYREEE (reference sequence). This CDR3 comprises 15 residues. CDR3 amino acids: CASSLESQVLYGYTF. In DNA form, the CDR3 reads TGTGCCAGCAGCTTGGAATCACAGGTCCTCTATGGCTACACCTTC. The complete variable domain, with remaining parts taken from reference TRBV5-4 and TRBJ1-2, reads ETGVTQSPTHLIKTRGQQVTLRCSSQSGHNTVSWYQQALGQGPQFIFQYYREEENGRGNFPPRFSGLQFPNYSSELNVNALELDDSALYLCASSLESQVLYGYTFGSGTRLTVV.

This clone turned up a few times. The chain joins TRBV7-8 to TRBJ1-1, with 7 nucleotides matching TRBD1. The CDR3 totals 14 residues. Germline CDR1 reads SGHVS; CDR2 reads FQNEAQ. V dropped 6 bases and J dropped 0; count of bases not matched to a gene: 4. The CDR3 sequence is CASRQDRLNTEAFF. CDR3 coding DNA: TGTGCCAGCAGACAGGACAGGCTGAACACTGAAGCTTTCTTT.

This clone was picked up a small number of times. This chain links TRBV7-9 with TRBJ2-1; D perhaps matches TRBD2 (6 bases). The CDR3 totals 15 residues. Germline V CDR1 and CDR2: SEHNR, FQNEAQ (reference sequence). V lost 2 bases and J lost 4, with 12 bases in between. The CDR3 nucleotides read TGTGCCAGCAGCTTATTGTTAGCGGAATACAATGAGCAGTTCTTC. This encodes CASSLLLAEYNEQFF. Full variable domain (remainder filled in from reference TRBV7-9 and TRBJ2-1): DTGVSQNPRHKITKRGQNVTFRCDPISEHNRLYWYRQTLGQGPEFLTYFQNEAQLEKSRLLSDRFSAERPKGSFSTLEIQRTEQGDSAMYLCASSLLLAEYNEQFFGPGTRLTVL.

V usage is TRBV10-3 and J usage is TRBJ1-2; 7 nucleotides align to TRBD1. V was pared by 6 bases and J by 0 bases, with 1 base of the junction left unmatched. The CDR3 has 13 amino acids. Germline V gene lookup returns CDR1 ENHRY and CDR2 SYGVKD. In DNA, the CDR3 is TGTGCCATCAGCGGACAGGCTAACTATGGCTACACCTTC. Its translation is CAISGQANYGYTF.

The V gene is TRBV6-6, the J gene TRBJ2-5; TRBD2 aligns across 10 bases. CDR3 length: 11 residues. Germline assignment: CDR1 MNHNY and CDR2 SVGAGI (reference sequence). J was trimmed by 4 bases and V by 10 bases; bases with no gene match: 0. In DNA form, the CDR3 reads TGTGCCACTAGCGGGGGAGAGACCCAGTACTTC. This translates into CATSGGETQYF.

In this sample, this clone turned up a few times. The chain couples TRBV4-2 to TRBJ2-1, with TRBD2 matching over 16 bases. V lost 0 bases and J lost 10; bases outside the gene matches: 0. Germline values: CDR1 LGHNA, CDR2 YNFKEQ. This CDR3 region has 15 residues. The CDR3 bases are TGTGCCAGCAGCCAAGAGGGACTAGCGGGAGGGGAGCAGTTCTTC. Its translation is CASSQEGLAGGEQFF.

This rearrangement joins TRBV6-6 to TRBJ2-5, with a weak D call TRBD2 (6 bases). V was pared by 0 bases and J by 6 bases, with 14 bases between. The germline V gene has CDR1 MNHNY and CDR2 SVGAGI (reference sequence). CDR3 length equals 15 residues. This chain's CDR3 is CASSYSWTGAKTQYF. DNA for the CDR3: TGTGCCAGCAGTTACTCGTGGACGGGAGCAAAGACCCAGTACTTC.

The sample holds a few counts of this clone. Other DNA sequences in this specimen translate into the identical CDR3. J is TRBJ1-5 and V is TRBV27; possibly TRBD1 for D (5 bases). Germline V CDR1 and CDR2: MNHEY, SMNVEV (reference sequence). This CDR3 is built from 14 residues. The ends were cut back, 4 bases at V and 2 bases at J, with 9 bases in the middle. Here the CDR3 reads CASSSLQGNQPQHF. For the CDR3, the DNA is TGTGCCAGCAGTTCCCTACAGGGCAATCAGCCCCAGCATTTT.

In this sample, this clone turned up a few times. This chain joins TRBV11-2 and TRBJ2-1; a weak D match, TRBD2 (6 bases). The V and J ends lost 5 bases and 8 bases respectively, with 13 bases between them. CDR3 length: 13 amino acids. CDR1 is SGHAT, CDR2 FQNNGV, per germline. The CDR3 DNA reads TGTGCCAGCAGCCCTCGGGGGTTGGATGAGCAGTTCTTC. It encodes CASSPRGLDEQFF.

This sequence joins TRBV10-3 and TRBJ2-7, with 9 nucleotides matching TRBD2. V gave up 0 bases and J gave up 2 bases; unmatched junction bases: 2. Germline CDR1 is ENHRY and CDR2 is SYGVKD. The CDR3 has 15 amino acids. The CDR3 nucleotides are TGTGCCATCAGTGAGTCAACTAGCGGGCCCTACGAGCAGTACTTC. The encoded protein is CAISESTSGPYEQYF.

In its sample, this clone was seen a few times. V is TRBV4-2 and J is TRBJ2-1, with 9 bases fitting TRBD1. With V trimmed by 1 base and J by 0 bases, 4 bases remained unmatched. Germline loops: CDR1 LGHNA, CDR2 YNFKEQ. This CDR3 region has 17 residues. Here the CDR3 reads CASSQAGQGSSYNEQFF. In DNA, the CDR3 is TGTGCCAGCAGCCAAGCAGGACAGGGGAGCTCCTACAATGAGCAGTTCTTC.